One TCR beta chain is described in this entry. Its antigen is unknown. Per germline, CDR1 SEHNR and CDR2 FQNEAQ (reference sequence). V was pared by 5 bases and J by 6 bases, with 22 bases between. This CDR3 comprises 17 residues. The data are from a study of cytomegalovirus exposure and HLA in healthy donors. Study context: The 110 or so validation repertoires used the same platform as the 650 to 750 first-cohort repertoires, a later analysis reported.

Data came from immunoSEQ multiplex PCR; TCRdb stores just in-frame clones and leaves some out. Among under 300,000 clones listed, 80% to 90% were seen once. General observations from the study: Subsequent analysis showed first-cohort TCR clusters tending to co-occur in 120 validation repertoires. The study labeled around 160 TCR beta chains cytomegalovirus-associated.

The source is a woman aged 18-29 years in good health and CMV-seronegative. The sequenced material came from PBMCs. The chain employs TRBV7-9 and TRBJ2-2; TRBD2 might be the D (8 bases). The CDR3 spells CASSPRTGGGNAGELFF. CDR3 nucleotide sequence: TGTGCCAGCAGCCCACGCACGGGAGGGGGCAATGCCGGGGAGCTGTTTTTT. The full variable domain, its missing parts supplied by reference TRBV7-9 and TRBJ2-2, is DTGVSQNPRHKITKRGQNVTFRCDPISEHNRLYWYRQTLGQGPEFLTYFQNEAQLEKSRLLSDRFSAERPKGSFSTLEIQRTEQGDSAMYLCASSPRTGGGNAGELFFGEGSRLTVL.